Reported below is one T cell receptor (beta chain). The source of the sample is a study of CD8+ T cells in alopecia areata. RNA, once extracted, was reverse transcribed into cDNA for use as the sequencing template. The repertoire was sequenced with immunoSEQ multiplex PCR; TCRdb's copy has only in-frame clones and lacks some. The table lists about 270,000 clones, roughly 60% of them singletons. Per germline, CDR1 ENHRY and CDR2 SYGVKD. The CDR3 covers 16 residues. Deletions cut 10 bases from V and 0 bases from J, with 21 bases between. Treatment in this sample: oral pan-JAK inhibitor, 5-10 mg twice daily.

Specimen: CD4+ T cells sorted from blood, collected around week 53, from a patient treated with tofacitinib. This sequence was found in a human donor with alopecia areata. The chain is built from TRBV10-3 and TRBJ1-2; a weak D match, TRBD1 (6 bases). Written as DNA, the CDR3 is TGTGCCACCCGGGGGCAGGGGATAGGGACTAACTATGGCTACACCTTC. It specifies CATRGQGIGTNYGYTF.